This is a list of T cell receptor beta chains from one sample in a study of T cells in Graves' hyperthyroidism and ophthalmopathy. TCRdb fed the multiplex PCR reads into MiXCR, producing one record per CDR3 protein. The table records a few hundred thousand distinct CDR3 sequences, under 15% of them present only once. The sequenced sample was blood. The receptors were sampled from a woman aged 18-29 years with Graves' hyperthyroidism. Each CDR3 is given with its conserved first and last residue. The D gene is left open where the match is weak. Not all rows give a size; the values are once, few, many and, for expanded clones, a class.

TRBV5-1	18	TRBJ2-7	NA	few	CASSSIGRQTKDHYEQYF	TGCGCCAGCAGCTCCATCGGACGGCAGACTAAAGATCATTACGAGCAGTACTTC
TRBV19	17	TRBJ1-5	TRBD1	few	CASSIGQRQGLYQPQHF	TGTGCCAGTAGTATAGGTCAGAGACAGGGCCTTTATCAGCCCCAGCATTTT
TRBV19	15	TRBJ1-5	NA	many	CASSTRDTLHQPQHF	TGTGCCAGTAGTACCCGGGACACTTTACACCAGCCCCAGCATTTT
TRBV3-1	18	TRBJ2-6	TRBD1	NA	CASSQVTGAHSGANVLTF	TGTGCCAGCAGCCAAGTTACAGGGGCGCACTCTGGGGCCAACGTCCTGACTTTC
TRBV5-1	14	TRBJ1-1	NA	many	CASSKIGTTTEAFF	TGCGCCAGCAGTAAGATCGGGACAACCACTGAAGCTTTCTTT
TRBV15	20	TRBJ2-3	TRBD2	few	CATSRDKVRGGSGREDTQYF	TGTGCCACCAGCAGAGATAAGGTCCGGGGAGGTAGCGGGAGAGAAGATACGCAGTATTTT
TRBV9	16	TRBJ1-4	NA	few	CASSVEGRATNEKLFF	TGTGCCAGCAGCGTAGAGGGGAGGGCAACTAATGAAAAACTGTTTTTT
TRBV9	15	TRBJ1-6	TRBD1	NA	CASSGTGRSYSPLHF	TGTGCCAGCAGCGGGACAGGGAGATCTTATTCACCCCTCCACTTT
TRBV20-1	20	TRBJ2-5	TRBD2	NA	CSARANDGGLAGAPIETQYF	TGCAGTGCTAGAGCAAACGACGGGGGACTAGCGGGAGCTCCAATCGAGACCCAGTACTTC
TRBV5-1	13	TRBJ2-1	NA	many	CASSKDIYNEQFF	TGCGCCAGCAGCAAGGACATCTACAATGAGCAGTTCTTC
TRBV27	18	TRBJ1-1	NA	many	CASSPFFSSGGGDTEAFF	TGTGCCAGCAGTCCCTTTTTCTCGTCCGGAGGAGGGGACACTGAAGCTTTCTTT
TRBV11-2	18	TRBJ2-2	TRBD2	many	CASSFPAGTSGDTGELFF	TGTGCCAGCAGCTTCCCAGCCGGGACTAGCGGCGACACCGGGGAGCTGTTTTTT
TRBV11-3	14	TRBJ1-3	NA	many	CASSSRSSGNTIYF	TGTGCCAGCAGCTCCAGGAGCTCTGGAAACACCATATATTTT
TRBV3-1	14	TRBJ2-7	TRBD2	many	CASSILAGVGEQYF	TGTGCCAGCAGTATACTAGCGGGAGTGGGGGAGCAGTACTTC
TRBV6-2/TRBV6-3	13	TRBJ1-1	NA	few	CASSYFEGTEAFF	TGTGCCAGCAGTTACTTCGAGGGCACTGAAGCTTTCTTT
TRBV7-2	16	TRBJ1-3	NA	once	CASSLAIRGRGNTIYF	TGTGCCAGCAGCTTAGCGATTCGGGGGCGGGGAAACACCATATATTTT
TRBV28	16	TRBJ1-1	NA	many	CASSFGGWGAGTEAFF	TGTGCCAGCAGTTTTGGGGGATGGGGGGCAGGGACTGAAGCTTTCTTT
TRBV7-8	12	TRBJ1-1	NA	many	CASSLALEGAFF	TGTGCCAGCAGCTTAGCGTTGGAGGGAGCTTTCTTT
TRBV6-5	17	TRBJ2-7	TRBD2	NA	CASSYPSGSPQSYEQYF	TGTGCCAGCAGTTACCCTAGCGGGAGCCCCCAGTCCTACGAGCAGTACTTC
TRBV20-1	16	TRBJ2-3	TRBD2	many	CSARRLADGDTDTQYF	TGCAGTGCTAGAAGACTAGCGGATGGGGACACAGATACGCAGTATTTT
TRBV25-1	19	TRBJ2-3	TRBD1	few	CASSESPPFEGASTDTQYF	TGTGCCAGCAGTGAATCTCCCCCCTTTGAGGGGGCGAGCACAGATACGCAGTATTTT
TRBV5-6	16	TRBJ2-5	TRBD2	few	CASSSPTSGRKETQYF	TGTGCCAGCAGCTCGCCTACTAGCGGGAGAAAAGAGACCCAGTACTTC
TRBV6-1	16	TRBJ1-6	NA	many	CASSEIGSTGGSPLHF	TGTGCCAGCAGTGAAATCGGCAGCACTGGTGGGTCACCCCTCCACTTT
TRBV10-2	14	TRBJ2-1	TRBD2	few	CASRPSGQYNEQFF	TGCGCCAGCAGACCTAGCGGCCAATACAATGAGCAGTTCTTC
TRBV12-3/TRBV12-4	18	TRBJ2-5	TRBD2	many	CASSRERETFATQETQYF	TGTGCCAGCAGCCGCGAGCGGGAGACCTTCGCAACCCAGGAGACCCAGTACTTC